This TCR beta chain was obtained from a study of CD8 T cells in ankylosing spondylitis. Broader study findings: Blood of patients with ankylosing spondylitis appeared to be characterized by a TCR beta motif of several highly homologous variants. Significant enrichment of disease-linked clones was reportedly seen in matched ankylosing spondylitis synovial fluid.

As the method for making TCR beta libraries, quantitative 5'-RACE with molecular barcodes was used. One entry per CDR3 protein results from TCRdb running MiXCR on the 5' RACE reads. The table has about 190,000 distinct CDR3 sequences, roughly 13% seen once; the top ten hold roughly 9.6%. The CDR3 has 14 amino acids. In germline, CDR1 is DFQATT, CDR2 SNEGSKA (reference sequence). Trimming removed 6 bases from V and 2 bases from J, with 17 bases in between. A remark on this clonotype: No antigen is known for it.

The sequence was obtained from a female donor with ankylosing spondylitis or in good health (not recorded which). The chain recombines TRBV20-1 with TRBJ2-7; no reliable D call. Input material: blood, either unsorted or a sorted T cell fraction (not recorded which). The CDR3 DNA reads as TGCAGTGCCAGACCTAGTTTTTTCCCCTACGAGCAGTACTTC. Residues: CSARPSFFPYEQYF.